The T cell receptor (beta chain) under discussion was sequenced for a study of cytomegalovirus exposure and HLA in healthy donors. The study's findings and limits: Earlier analysis yielded a pattern in which most TCR beta V segments were productive about 90% or about 30% of the time. Later analysis identified 16,000 or so TCR beta sequences associated with HLA alleles, using a false discovery rate threshold of 0.05.

60 Vbeta and 13 Jbeta primers were used in PCR. Assay: immunoSEQ multiplex PCR; the TCRdb copy retains only in-frame clones and omits some. The repertoire holds around 200,000 clones, with 70% to 80% as singletons. Concerning this clone itself: Its antigen is not identified.

The source material was PBMCs. The clonotype was recovered from a girl under 10 years old in good health and CMV-seronegative.

CDR3 sequence reads: CASSPARGNGYTF. The CDR3 nucleotides read TGTGCCAGCTCACCCGCCAGGGGAAATGGCTACACCTTC. V gene TRBV18 combines with J gene TRBJ1-2; weak D call: TRBD1 (6 bases). The CDR3 totals 13 residues. Deletions cut 3 bases from V and 6 bases from J, with 11 bases between. Germline V gene sequence: CDR1 KGHSH, CDR2 LQKENI. Full variable domain (missing parts from reference TRBV18 and TRBJ1-2): NAGVMQNPRHLVRRRGQEARLRCSPMKGHSHVYWYRQLPEEGLKFMVYLQKENIIDESGMPKERFSAEFPKEGPSILRIQQVVRGDSAAYFCASSPARGNGYTFGSGTRLTVV.